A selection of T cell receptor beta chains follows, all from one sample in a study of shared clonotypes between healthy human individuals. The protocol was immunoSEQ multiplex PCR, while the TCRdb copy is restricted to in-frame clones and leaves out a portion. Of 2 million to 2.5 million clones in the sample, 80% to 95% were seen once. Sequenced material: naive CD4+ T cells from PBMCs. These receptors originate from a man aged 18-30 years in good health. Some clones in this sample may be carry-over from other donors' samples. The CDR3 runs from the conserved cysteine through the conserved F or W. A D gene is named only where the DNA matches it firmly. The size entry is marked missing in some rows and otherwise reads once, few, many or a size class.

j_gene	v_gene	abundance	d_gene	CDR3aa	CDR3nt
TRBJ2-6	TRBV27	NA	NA	CASSFVSSGANVLTF	TGTGCCAGCAGTTTTGTCAGCTCTGGGGCCAACGTCCTGACTTTC
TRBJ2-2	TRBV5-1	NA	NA	CASSPGPGVTGELFF	TGCGCCAGCAGCCCCGGGCCGGGGGTCACCGGGGAGCTGTTTTTT
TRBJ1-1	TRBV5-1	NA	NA	CASSLGEGQGTEAFF	TGCGCCAGCAGCTTGGGCGAAGGGCAGGGGACTGAAGCTTTCTTT
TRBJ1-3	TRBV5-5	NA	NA	CASSLVAGSGNTIYF	TGTGCCAGCAGCTTGGTGGCCGGCTCTGGAAACACCATATATTTT
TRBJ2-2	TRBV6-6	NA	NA	CASKDTLNTGELFF	TGTGCCAGCAAGGACACCTTGAACACCGGGGAGCTGTTTTTT
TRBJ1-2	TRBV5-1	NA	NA	CASSSAGGTGYTF	TGCGCCAGCAGCTCGGCTGGGGGTACGGGCTACACCTTC
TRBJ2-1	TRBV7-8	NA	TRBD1	CASSGRDRGLGEQFF	TGTGCCAGCAGCGGCCGGGACAGGGGACTTGGTGAGCAGTTCTTC
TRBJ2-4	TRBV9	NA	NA	CASSGVTVGNIQYF	TGTGCCAGCAGCGGAGTGACAGTGGGCAACATTCAGTACTTC
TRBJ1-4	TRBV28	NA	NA	CASSFGGGRAEKLFF	TGTGCCAGCAGCTTTGGCGGGGGCCGAGCGGAAAAACTGTTTTTT
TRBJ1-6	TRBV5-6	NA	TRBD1	CASSLGQNNSPLHF	TGTGCCAGCAGCCTGGGACAGAACAATTCACCCCTCCACTTT
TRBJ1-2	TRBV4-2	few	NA	CASSQDPREWGYTF	TGTGCCAGCAGCCAAGATCCCAGGGAGTGGGGCTACACCTTC
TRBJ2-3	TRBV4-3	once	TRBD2	CASSQGGFGDGSTDTQYF	TGCGCCAGCAGCCAGGGGGGGTTTGGGGACGGTAGCACAGATACGCAGTATTTT
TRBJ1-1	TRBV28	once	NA	CASTYPGTARGNTEAFF	TGTGCCAGCACCTACCCCGGGACCGCGCGGGGGAACACTGAAGCTTTCTTT
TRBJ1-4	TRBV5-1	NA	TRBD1	CASGEQGANEKLFF	TGCGCCAGCGGGGAACAGGGGGCTAATGAAAAACTGTTTTTT
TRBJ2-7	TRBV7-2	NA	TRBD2	CASSLAGKQYF	TGTGCCAGCAGCCTAGCGGGCAAGCAGTACTTC
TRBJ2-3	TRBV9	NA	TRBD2	CASSVKGLAGDPTDTQYF	TGTGCCAGCAGCGTAAAGGGACTAGCGGGAGACCCCACAGATACGCAGTATTTT
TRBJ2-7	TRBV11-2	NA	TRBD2	CASSFLAGESYEQYF	TGTGCCAGCAGCTTCCTAGCGGGAGAATCCTACGAGCAGTACTTC
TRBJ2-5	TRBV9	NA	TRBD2	CASSTGLAGGQETQYF	TGTGCCAGCAGCACGGGACTAGCGGGAGGACAAGAGACCCAGTACTTC